This T cell receptor beta chain was sequenced for a study of blood T cell repertoires in COVID-19. The overall study: Sources were T cells, B-cell-depleted T cells, or PBMCs; the material itself was cDNA or gDNA.

J lost 2 bases, V lost 10 bases, and 2 bases had no gene match. The CDR3 consists of 13 residues. The assay was immunoSEQ multiplex PCR, and TCRdb's table has in-frame clones only and misses some. The data hold about 340,000 clones, with around 86% observed a single time. The sample taken for sequencing was PBMCs or T cells enriched from blood (not recorded which). This TCR was sampled from a woman between 35 and 50 years old with acute COVID-19. The rearrangement links TRBV12-3 or TRBV12-4 to TRBJ1-3, with TRBD1 matching over 10 bases. The CDR3 DNA is TGTGCCACCGACAGGGGGCCTGGAAACACCATATATTTT. Encoded protein: CATDRGPGNTIYF.